This T cell receptor beta chain is drawn from a study of shared clonotypes between healthy human individuals. On the study more broadly: Donors, aged 18 to 49, were a couple of women and three men. Study results and caveats: Rarefaction showed sorted-subset sequencing was incomplete despite large depth.

The deep-level immunoSEQ assay was used. Each cell subset's genomic DNA was divided evenly among several immunoSEQ plates. Produced via immunoSEQ multiplex PCR; TCRdb's table is partial and in-frame only. The data show about 1 million clones, with approximately 68% seen just once and around 1.4% held by the top ten. Concerning this clone itself: Its antigen is unknown.

J lost 8 bases, V lost 2 bases, and 3 bases had no gene match. Germline V gene data show CDR1 as LGHNA and CDR2 as YSLEER. The CDR3 is made up of 14 amino acids. The sequenced sample consisted of memory CD4+ T cells sorted from blood. Documented subset: CD45RA-negative fraction. This TCR derives from a man in his late teens or twenties in good health. This sequence joins TRBV4-3 and TRBJ1-6; 7 nucleotides align to TRBD1. The CDR3 protein is CASSQRTGDSPLHF. The CDR3 bases are TGCGCCAGCAGCCAAAGGACAGGCGATTCACCCCTCCACTTT.